In this sample, the clone carrying this T cell receptor (beta chain) turned up many times. Its antigen remains unknown. This sample is drawn from a study of T-cell memory formation after mild COVID-19. Overall study results and limits: A second wave expanding day 15 to 37 was CD4+-biased; contracting clones were balanced. Contracting CD4+ clones sat mainly in CM and EM; CD8+ in EMRA. Cross-reactive memory appears to have joined, as suggested by some responding clones showing up in pre-infection memory.

Germline V gene sequence: CDR1 SGHTA, CDR2 FQGTGA. This CDR3 is built from 14 residues. V dropped 2 bases and J dropped 2 bases, with 9 bases sitting between them. The 5'RACE method, run with constant-segment primers, produced TCR alpha and TCR beta cDNA libraries (carrying sample barcodes and UMIs). TCRdb passed the 5' RACE reads through MiXCR, listing each CDR3 protein once. The sample records 400,000 or so distinct CDR3 sequences, approximately 21% being singletons. The gene calls are TRBV7-3 and TRBJ2-5, with a possible D match to TRBD1 (5 bases). The TCR originated in an adult woman who had mild COVID-19 (a few samples of this study predate the infection). Cell type and time point are not known. The material sequenced was PBMCs or a T cell subset sorted from them (not recorded which). CDR3 DNA sequence: TGTGCCAGCAGCTTAGCAGGGAAGCAAGAGACCCAGTACTTC. Protein sequence: CASSLAGKQETQYF. The entire variable domain, with the rest obtained from reference TRBV7-3 and TRBJ2-5, is as follows: GAGVSQTPSNKVTEKGKYVELRCDPISGHTALYWYRQSLGQGPEFLIYFQGTGAADDSGLPNDRFFAVRPEGSVSTLKIQRTERGDSAVYLCASSLAGKQETQYFGPGTRLLVL.